One and the same sample provided the 23 T cell receptor beta chains below, sequenced in a study of T-cell reconstitution after alpha-beta-depleted transplantation in children. Library preparation (for TCRbeta) was performed with unique molecular identifiers. TCRdb passed the PCR reads through MiXCR, listing each CDR3 protein once. The sample comprises about 540,000 distinct CDR3 sequences, around 20% of which are singletons, and 3% to 4% rests with the top ten. The source was PBMCs from the stem cell graft donor, collected from the stem cell graft. The receptors here all came from a human donor who donated a stem cell graft to a child with acute lymphoblastic leukemia.

This clonotype has just a few counts. The genes are TRBV7-3 and TRBJ2-1, with 8 bases identical to TRBD2. Germline loops: CDR1 SGHTA, CDR2 FQGTGA. After removal of 4 bases from V and 9 bases from J, the junction contained 11 bases not matched to a gene. This CDR3 comprises 15 residues. The DNA of the CDR3 is TGTGCCAGCAGCTGGGCTTCGGGAGGGCGGGGTGAGCAGTTCTTC. Its translation is CASSWASGGRGEQFF.

This clonotype was detected only a few times. The chain is built from TRBV4-1 and TRBJ2-7; 10 bases match TRBD2. Trimming at V came to 4 bases and at J to 5 bases, leaving 14 bases not matched to a gene. Germline-derived CDR1 and CDR2 are MGHRA and YSYEKL. The CDR3 has 17 amino acids. The CDR3 loop is CASSRGPSGSLSHEQYF. CDR3 coding DNA: TGCGCCAGCAGCCGAGGCCCTAGCGGGAGCCTTTCCCACGAGCAGTACTTC.

J is TRBJ1-4 and V is TRBV18, with D uncertain. This CDR3 spans 15 amino acids. V lost 0 bases and J 4 bases, leaving 9 bases between the germline ends. CDR1 KGHSH and CDR2 LQKENI come from the germline V gene. The CDR3 loop reads CASSPPGGSNEKLFF. DNA for the CDR3: TGTGCCAGCTCACCACCAGGAGGGAGTAATGAAAAACTGTTTTTT.

The CDR3 nucleotides read TGTGCCAGCAGCTTAACGGGGCCCGACCTCGAGCAGTACTTC. This codes for CASSLTGPDLEQYF. The genes are TRBV7-3 and TRBJ2-7; D possibly corresponds to TRBD1 (5 bases). The CDR3 spans 14 residues. V lost 0 bases and J lost 6, with 12 bases in between. Germline V gene sequence: CDR1 SGHTA, CDR2 FQGTGA. The full variable domain, rest sourced from reference TRBV7-3 and TRBJ2-7, is GAGVSQTPSNKVTEKGKYVELRCDPISGHTALYWYRQSLGQGPEFLIYFQGTGAADDSGLPNDRFFAVRPEGSVSTLKIQRTERGDSAVYLCASSLTGPDLEQYFGPGTRLTVT.

The rearrangement uses TRBV12-3 or TRBV12-4 and TRBJ2-2, with 16 bases matching TRBD2. The CDR3 loop spans 15 amino acids. Losses at the gene ends were 8 bases for V and 6 bases for J; bases not matched to a gene: 3. CDR3 protein: CASRGTSGRAGELFF. CDR3 DNA: TGTGCCAGCCGCGGGACTAGCGGGAGGGCCGGGGAGCTGTTTTTT.

V gene TRBV7-9 combines with J gene TRBJ2-7; D not resolved. There are 13 residues in the CDR3. Germline lookup yields CDR1 SEHNR and CDR2 FQNEAQ (reference sequence). Deletions cut 1 base from V and 4 bases from J, with 8 bases between. The CDR3 spells CASSLGSEYEQYF. The CDR3 DNA is TGTGCCAGCAGCTTAGGGAGTGAATACGAGCAGTACTTC.

The sample holds a few counts of this clonotype. The rearrangement links TRBV13 to TRBJ2-1; TRBD2 matches at 7 bases. J gave up 4 bases and V 3 bases, and 6 bases lay outside the gene matches. The CDR3 covers 15 residues. Per the germline V gene, CDR1 is PRHDT and CDR2 is FYEKMQ (reference sequence). The CDR3 loop reads CASSFAGAEYNEQFF. The CDR3 nucleotides are TGTGCCAGCAGCTTCGCGGGAGCAGAGTACAATGAGCAGTTCTTC.

The chain couples TRBV29-1 to TRBJ1-1, with D tentatively TRBD1 (5 bases). CDR1 is SQVTM and CDR2 is ANQGSEA in the germline V gene. CDR3 length equals 12 residues. Trimming took off 3 bases at V and 5 bases at J, with 10 bases between the two ends. DNA of the CDR3: TGCAGCGTTGACAGGGTGACTACTGAAGCTTTCTTT. Protein: CSVDRVTTEAFF.

The J gene is TRBJ2-3, the V gene TRBV27; a possible D gene is TRBD1 (6 bases). The germline V gene has CDR1 MNHEY and CDR2 SMNVEV (reference sequence). Trimming shortened V by 5 bases and J by 5 bases, and 11 bases separated the two germline ends. This CDR3 region has 13 residues. CDR3 sequence (DNA): TGTGCCAGCAGTCACAGGGCCATAGATACGCAGTATTTT. This sequence encodes CASSHRAIDTQYF.

The rearrangement uses TRBV2 and TRBJ2-4; unclear D gene. V was trimmed by 4 bases and J by 6 bases, leaving 7 bases between them. The CDR3 is 12 amino acids. CDR1 SNHLY and CDR2 FYNNEI come from the germline V gene. The CDR3 nucleotides read TGTGCCAGCAGTGGGACCAGAAACATTCAGTACTTC. It yields the protein CASSGTRNIQYF. Filled out from reference TRBV2 and TRBJ2-4, the complete variable domain reads EPEVTQTPSHQVTQMGQEVILRCVPISNHLYFYWYRQILGQKVEFLVSFYNNEISEKSEIFDDQFSVERPDGSNFTLKIRSTKLEDSAMYFCASSGTRNIQYFGAGTRLSVL.

The V and J genes are TRBV11-2 and TRBJ1-5; TRBD1 is a possible D gene (6 bases). This CDR3 has 15 residues. Per the germline V gene, CDR1 is SGHAT and CDR2 is FQNNGV. Trimming cost V 0 bases and J 6 bases, with 12 bases left between them. CDR3 sequence (DNA): TGTGCCAGCAGCTTAGATTTGGGGGCTGGTCAGCCCCAGCATTTT. Amino acid sequence: CASSLDLGAGQPQHF.

This clonotype turned up a few times. The chain combines TRBV5-1 with TRBJ2-3; weak D call: TRBD2 (5 bases). V was trimmed by 2 bases and J by 4 bases, leaving 11 bases between them. CDR3 size: 14 residues. Germline V gene lookup returns CDR1 SGHRS and CDR2 YFSETQ. The CDR3 coding sequence is TGCGCCAGCAGCTTCTCCCTAGCAGCAGATACGCAGTATTTT. This gives the protein CASSFSLAADTQYF.

The V gene is TRBV7-6, the J gene TRBJ2-7, with D perhaps TRBD1 (6 bases). Germline values: CDR1 SGHVS, CDR2 FNYEAQ. The CDR3 has 16 amino acids. Trimming cost V 5 bases and J 0 bases, with 17 bases left between them. CDR3 sequence: CASSPDMQGSSYEQYF. CDR3 coding DNA: TGTGCCAGCAGCCCGGATATGCAGGGGAGCTCCTACGAGCAGTACTTC.

This clonotype was detected only a few times. The chain carries TRBV29-1 and TRBJ2-1; 12 positions agree with TRBD2. This CDR3 contains 16 residues. With 4 bases clipped from V and 2 bases from J, the junction kept 6 bases outside the gene matches. The germline gives CDR1 SQVTM, CDR2 ANQGSEA. The CDR3 reads CSVVASGRVAYNEQFF. As DNA, the CDR3 is TGCAGCGTTGTGGCTAGCGGGAGGGTCGCCTACAATGAGCAGTTCTTC.

The chain links TRBV4-1 to TRBJ2-7; no firm D call. Germline CDR1 reads MGHRA; CDR2 reads YSYEKL. The CDR3 runs to 13 residues. V was shortened by 4 bases and J by 2 bases, with 9 bases between the two germline ends. The CDR3 is CASSPQVTYEQYF. The CDR3 coding sequence is TGCGCCAGCAGCCCCCAGGTGACCTACGAGCAGTACTTC.

There are a few counts of this clonotype. The chain carries TRBV3-1 and TRBJ2-7; 7 bases are shared with TRBD2. With V trimmed by 1 base and J by 0 bases, 3 bases remained unmatched. The CDR3 extends over 15 amino acids. Germline CDR1 LGHDT, CDR2 YNNKEL (reference sequence). In nucleotides, the CDR3 is TGTGCCAGCAGCCAAGGACTAGCTCTCTCCTACGAGCAGTACTTC. This sequence encodes CASSQGLALSYEQYF.

The rearrangement links TRBV11-2 to TRBJ2-7; 9 nucleotides agree with TRBD1. This CDR3 spans 15 amino acids. Germline V gene lookup returns CDR1 SGHAT and CDR2 FQNNGV. The V segment lost 4 bases and the J segment 1 base; nucleotides outside the gene matches: 5. Written as DNA, the CDR3 is TGTGCCAGCAGCTACGGGACAGGGTCATCCTACGAGCAGTACTTC. It encodes CASSYGTGSSYEQYF.

The table lists this clonotype with a few counts. The chain has TRBV5-1 and TRBJ2-1; TRBD1 aligns across 7 bases. In germline, CDR1 is SGHRS, CDR2 YFSETQ. V shed 4 bases, J shed 6 bases, and the junction held 10 bases outside the gene matches. This CDR3 region has 15 residues. CDR3 residues: CASSLRTGAVNEQFF. DNA of the CDR3: TGCGCCAGCAGCCTTAGGACAGGAGCGGTCAATGAGCAGTTCTTC. The complete variable domain, with remaining parts taken from reference TRBV5-1 and TRBJ2-1, reads KAGVTQTPRYLIKTRGQQVTLSCSPISGHRSVSWYQQTPGQGLQFLFEYFSETQRNKGNFPGRFSGRQFSNSRSEMNVSTLELGDSALYLCASSLRTGAVNEQFFGPGTRLTVL.

At least ten counts were recorded for this clonotype. CDR3: CASSPGTDSNQPQHF. The DNA for the CDR3 is TGCGCCAGCAGCCCGGGGACAGATAGCAATCAGCCCCAGCATTTT. The rearrangement uses TRBV5-1 and TRBJ1-5; 7 nucleotides agree with TRBD1. The germline CDR1 and CDR2 sequences are SGHRS and YFSETQ. The CDR3 is 15 amino acids. V was pared by 4 bases and J by 0 bases, with 4 bases of the junction left unmatched.

The rearrangement links TRBV19 to TRBJ2-7; D might be TRBD1 (6 bases). The V end was cut by 1 base, the J end by 1 base, with 14 bases between. Germline V gene lookup returns CDR1 LNHDA and CDR2 SQIVND (reference sequence). The CDR3 sequence is 16 residues long. This CDR3 reads CASSIGSTGTSYEQYF. DNA for the CDR3: TGTGCCAGTAGTATAGGCTCCACAGGGACGTCCTACGAGCAGTACTTC.

In the case of this clonotype: At one of its ends the junction is not consistent with the germline gene, which may arise from a read error. The rearrangement joins TRBV3-1 to TRBJ2-1; no clear D gene. Germline CDR1 LGHDT, CDR2 YNNKEL (reference sequence). The CDR3 loop spans 15 amino acids. DNA for the CDR3: TGTGCCAGCACCCAAGGGAATCCCCGGTACAATGAGCAGTTCTTC. This sequence encodes CASTQGNPRYNEQFF.

This clonotype appeared a few times. The gene calls are TRBV14 and TRBJ2-7; D may be TRBD1 or TRBD2 (5 bases each). The CDR3 extends over 13 amino acids. Germline V gene data show CDR1 as SGHDN and CDR2 as FVKESK. The V end lost 0 bases, the J end lost 6 bases, and 9 bases lay between the germline ends. CDR3 nucleotides: TGTGCCAGCAGCCAAGAGAGGGGACGCGAGCAGTACTTC. Amino acid sequence: CASSQERGREQYF.

In its sample, this clonotype was seen a few times. The gene calls are TRBV20-1 and TRBJ2-7; D might be TRBD2 (5 bases). Germline CDR1 and CDR2: DFQATT and SNEGSKA (reference sequence). The CDR3 has 15 residues. The V gene lost 0 bases and the J gene lost 2 bases, with 14 bases spanning the gap. The CDR3 here is CSARDRLAATYEQYF. CDR3 bases: TGCAGTGCTAGAGACCGGCTAGCCGCAACCTACGAGCAGTACTTC.